The 15 T cell receptor beta chains listed next were all sequenced from one sample in a study of shared clonotypes between healthy human individuals. Measured with immunoSEQ multiplex PCR; TCRdb has only the in-frame clones, and not every one. Of some 2,400,000 clones listed, approximately 94% were seen once; the top ten hold approximately 0.13%. Input material: naive CD4+ T cells sorted from blood. Subset of the sample: CD45RA+ positively selected. Receptors originate from a man younger than 35 in good health.

J is TRBJ1-2 and V is TRBV29-1, with 7 positions matching TRBD1. The CDR3 loop spans 11 amino acids. Germline CDR1 is SQVTM and CDR2 is ANQGSEA. V lost 6 bases, J lost 8 bases, and 6 bases stayed unmatched. CDR3 nucleotide sequence: TGCAGCGTAGTCGGACAGGAAGGCTACACCTTC. Translating gives CSVVGQEGYTF.

The J gene is TRBJ1-4, the V gene TRBV7-9; D possibly corresponds to TRBD1 (5 bases). The CDR3 sequence is 19 residues long. The V gene's germline CDR1 is SEHNR and CDR2 FQNEAQ (reference sequence). Trimming left V 3 bases short and J 0 bases short, with 20 bases between. CDR3 sequence reads: CASSFGLLGEGPTNEKLFF. The CDR3 DNA sequence: TGTGCCAGCAGCTTCGGTTTATTGGGCGAGGGGCCAACTAATGAAAAACTGTTTTTT.

This clone was counted once. The chain couples TRBV7-9 to TRBJ2-7; D gene uncertain. Germline V lookup: CDR1 SEHNR, CDR2 FQNEAQ (reference sequence). This CDR3 is 13 amino acids long. The V end lost 6 bases, the J end lost 5 bases, and 14 bases lay between the germline ends. The CDR3 loop reads CASRPGTLDEQYF. CDR3 DNA: TGTGCCAGCAGGCCCGGAACCTTAGACGAGCAGTACTTC.

The chain joins TRBV19 to TRBJ2-1, with D maybe TRBD1 (5 bases). The V gene lost 5 bases and the J gene lost 4 bases, with 12 bases spanning the gap. The germline V gene encodes CDR1 LNHDA and CDR2 SQIVND (reference sequence). The CDR3 covers 14 residues. The CDR3 nucleotides read TGTGCCAGTAGTTCCCAGGGTTTGTACAATGAGCAGTTCTTC. It codes for CASSSQGLYNEQFF.

The rearrangement joins TRBV5-1 to TRBJ2-4, with D perhaps TRBD1 (6 bases). Trimming cost V 4 bases and J 9 bases, with 17 bases left between them. CDR1 and CDR2 (germline): SGHRS, YFSETQ. The CDR3 spans 14 residues. The CDR3 DNA reads as TGCGCCAGCAGCGATAAACAGGGATCTGGCATTCAGTACTTC. Translated: CASSDKQGSGIQYF. Drawing the rest from reference TRBV5-1 and TRBJ2-4, the complete variable domain is KAGVTQTPRYLIKTRGQQVTLSCSPISGHRSVSWYQQTPGQGLQFLFEYFSETQRNKGNFPGRFSGRQFSNSRSEMNVSTLELGDSALYLCASSDKQGSGIQYFGAGTRLSVL.

This chain uses TRBV7-8 with TRBJ1-6; 10 bases line up with TRBD1. The germline V gene encodes CDR1 SGHVS and CDR2 FQNEAQ. This CDR3 comprises 15 residues. Trimming removed 5 bases from V and 8 bases from J; junction bases left unmatched: 6. CDR3 nucleotides: TGTGCCAGCAGCAGGGACAGGGGCGCGCATTCACCCCTCCACTTT. Translated, it gives CASSRDRGAHSPLHF.

Turning to this clone: Other DNA sequences in this sample translate to the same CDR3. The V gene is TRBV19, the J gene TRBJ2-7; possibly TRBD1 for D (5 bases). CDR3 length: 13 residues. V lost 4 bases and J 3 bases, leaving 10 bases between the germline ends. Germline lookup yields CDR1 LNHDA and CDR2 SQIVND (reference sequence). CDR3 sequence reads: CASSNQGSYEQYF. Here the CDR3 DNA reads TGTGCCAGTAGTAACCAGGGTAGCTACGAGCAGTACTTC. The whole variable domain, filled in from reference TRBV19 and TRBJ2-7, reads DGGITQSPKYLFRKEGQNVTLSCEQNLNHDAMYWYRQDPGQGLRLIYYSQIVNDFQKGDIAEGYSVSREKKESFPLTVTSAQKNPTAFYLCASSNQGSYEQYFGPGTRLTVT.

V gene TRBV7-2 combines with J gene TRBJ1-2; 7 positions match TRBD1. Germline loops: CDR1 SGHTA, CDR2 FQGNSA. The CDR3 spans 15 residues. Trimming took 1 base from V and 4 from J; bases not matched to a gene: 6. This CDR3 is CASSLDGTASYGYTF. The CDR3 DNA reads as TGTGCCAGCAGCTTAGACGGGACAGCGTCCTATGGCTACACCTTC.

The genes are TRBV10-3 and TRBJ2-7, with a possible D match to TRBD1 (6 bases). The ends were cut back, 7 bases at V and 5 bases at J, with 15 bases in the middle. This CDR3 is 13 amino acids long. Germline V gene lookup returns CDR1 ENHRY and CDR2 SYGVKD. This chain's CDR3 is CAITQGINDEQYF. Written as DNA, the CDR3 is TGTGCCATCACCCAGGGGATCAACGACGAGCAGTACTTC.

The chain employs TRBV6-6 and TRBJ2-2, with D possibly being TRBD1 (6 bases). The germline V gene encodes CDR1 MNHNY and CDR2 SVGAGI (reference sequence). The CDR3 spans 13 residues. Trimming removed 5 bases at V and 3 bases at J, with 7 bases between. CDR3 sequence: CASSNRDTGELFF. The CDR3 DNA is TGTGCCAGCAGTAACAGGGACACCGGGGAGCTGTTTTTT.

The chain has TRBV9 and TRBJ2-2, with TRBD2 matching 15 bases. Losses at the gene ends were 3 bases for V and 3 bases for J; bases not matched to a gene: 6. The CDR3 is 18 residues long. Germline-derived CDR1 and CDR2 are SGDLS and YYNGEE. CDR3 DNA: TGTGCCAGCAGCGCCGGACTAGCGGGAGGGCCGGACACCGGGGAGCTGTTTTTT. Protein product: CASSAGLAGGPDTGELFF. The whole variable domain, filled in from reference TRBV9 and TRBJ2-2, reads DSGVTQTPKHLITATGQRVTLRCSPRSGDLSVYWYQQSLDQGLQFLIQYYNGEERAKGNILERFSAQQFPDLHSELNLSSLELGDSALYFCASSAGLAGGPDTGELFFGEGSRLTVL.

This chain connects TRBV11-2 to TRBJ2-1; 7 positions agree with TRBD2. The CDR3 is 15 amino acids. V trimming: 1 base; J trimming: 6 bases; junction bases outside the gene matches: 6. CDR1 and CDR2 from the germline V gene are SGHAT and FQNNGV. CDR3 DNA sequence: TGTGCCAGCAGCTTAGTCGGTTTAGCGGGCAATGAGCAGTTCTTC. This translates into CASSLVGLAGNEQFF.

The chain is built from TRBV30 and TRBJ2-2; D gene ambiguous. Germline CDR1 GTSNPN, CDR2 SVGIG (reference sequence). V lost 4 bases and J 4 bases, leaving 10 bases between the germline ends. This CDR3 comprises 13 residues. CDR3 in DNA: TGTGCCTGGACAGGCGGCCTCACCGGGGAGCTGTTTTTT. Its translation is CAWTGGLTGELFF.

This clone was seen only once. The V call is TRBV15, the J call TRBJ1-4; a possible D gene is TRBD1 (6 bases). Trimming left V 3 bases short and J 4 bases short, with 15 bases between. This CDR3 contains 16 residues. Germline CDR1 reads LNHNV; CDR2 reads YYDKDF (reference sequence). The chain's CDR3 is CATSSGTGTINEKLFF. In DNA, the CDR3 is TGTGCCACCAGCAGTGGTACAGGGACAATTAATGAAAAACTGTTTTTT.

The chain couples TRBV5-4 to TRBJ2-5; 11 bases line up with TRBD2. V was clipped by 4 bases and J by 5 bases; unmatched bases: 7. The CDR3 contains 15 residues. Germline CDR1 SGHNT, CDR2 YYREEE (reference sequence). This CDR3 is CASSMGLAAGETQYF. CDR3 bases: TGTGCCAGCAGCATGGGACTAGCGGCTGGGGAGACCCAGTACTTC.